A single sample is the source of the 6 T cell receptor beta chains below, sequenced in a study of shared clonotypes between healthy human individuals. Positively selected for CCR7, the CD45RO-negative cells used as naive CD8 cells excluded terminally differentiated effector memory CD45RA+ cells. The assay was immunoSEQ multiplex PCR, and TCRdb's table has in-frame clones only and misses some. The data show 2 million to 2.5 million clones, with about 95% seen just once and around 1.1% held by the top ten. Sequencing input: naive CD8+ T cells sorted from blood. The receptors were sampled from a man aged 18 to 29 in good health.

Note on this clone: In the same sample, other DNA sequences code for this CDR3. This chain uses TRBV30 with TRBJ1-1; D remains ambiguous. Trimming pared 0 bases from V and 0 bases from J, leaving 5 bases between. The V gene's germline CDR1 is GTSNPN and CDR2 SVGIG (reference sequence). CDR3 size: 13 residues. Written as DNA, the CDR3 is TGTGCCTGGAGTGTGGCCATGAACACTGAAGCTTTCTTT. This codes for CAWSVAMNTEAFF.

This chain uses TRBV27 with TRBJ2-3, with 7 bases identical to TRBD2. The CDR3 spans 14 residues. V lost 5 bases and J lost 1; bases outside the gene matches: 3. CDR1 MNHEY and CDR2 SMNVEV come from the germline V gene (reference sequence). The CDR3 reads CASSTLAGTDTQYF. Written as DNA, the CDR3 is TGTGCCAGCAGTACCCTAGCGGGCACAGATACGCAGTATTTT.

This clone appeared a single time. CDR3 region: CASSLEWVNTEAFF. The CDR3 DNA reads TGTGCCAGCAGTTTAGAGTGGGTGAACACTGAAGCTTTCTTT. The genes are TRBV28 and TRBJ1-1; D not certain. V lost 2 bases and J 0 bases, leaving 7 bases between the germline ends. The CDR3 covers 14 residues. Germline CDR1 MDHEN, CDR2 SYDVKM.

This clone was picked up one time. The V gene is TRBV7-9, the J gene TRBJ2-4, with D perhaps being TRBD1 or TRBD2 (5 bases each). This CDR3 region has 16 residues. Trimming stripped 5 bases from V and 0 bases from J, with 14 bases between. Germline V lookup: CDR1 SEHNR, CDR2 FQNEAQ (reference sequence). The CDR3 is CASSPRDGLAKNIQYF. As DNA, the CDR3 is TGTGCCAGCAGCCCTCGGGACGGCTTAGCCAAAAACATTCAGTACTTC. The full variable domain, rest sourced from reference TRBV7-9 and TRBJ2-4, is DTGVSQNPRHKITKRGQNVTFRCDPISEHNRLYWYRQTLGQGPEFLTYFQNEAQLEKSRLLSDRFSAERPKGSFSTLEIQRTEQGDSAMYLCASSPRDGLAKNIQYFGAGTRLSVL.

This rearrangement joins TRBV4-1 to TRBJ1-2; 7 positions agree with TRBD1. The CDR3 length is 15 residues. With V trimmed by 4 bases and J by 2 bases, 7 bases remained unmatched. The germline gives CDR1 MGHRA, CDR2 YSYEKL. DNA of the CDR3: TGCGCCAGCAGCCTCAGACAGGGATCAAACTATGGCTACACCTTC. Amino acid sequence: CASSLRQGSNYGYTF.

This sequence joins TRBV27 and TRBJ2-1, with TRBD2 matching 11 bases. Germline loops: CDR1 MNHEY, CDR2 SMNVEV (reference sequence). V lost 5 bases to trimming and J lost 8 bases; unmatched junction nucleotides: 8. This CDR3 contains 15 residues. CDR3 protein: CASSHTSGSGDEQFF. DNA for the CDR3: TGTGCCAGCAGTCATACTAGCGGGAGTGGGGATGAGCAGTTCTTC.